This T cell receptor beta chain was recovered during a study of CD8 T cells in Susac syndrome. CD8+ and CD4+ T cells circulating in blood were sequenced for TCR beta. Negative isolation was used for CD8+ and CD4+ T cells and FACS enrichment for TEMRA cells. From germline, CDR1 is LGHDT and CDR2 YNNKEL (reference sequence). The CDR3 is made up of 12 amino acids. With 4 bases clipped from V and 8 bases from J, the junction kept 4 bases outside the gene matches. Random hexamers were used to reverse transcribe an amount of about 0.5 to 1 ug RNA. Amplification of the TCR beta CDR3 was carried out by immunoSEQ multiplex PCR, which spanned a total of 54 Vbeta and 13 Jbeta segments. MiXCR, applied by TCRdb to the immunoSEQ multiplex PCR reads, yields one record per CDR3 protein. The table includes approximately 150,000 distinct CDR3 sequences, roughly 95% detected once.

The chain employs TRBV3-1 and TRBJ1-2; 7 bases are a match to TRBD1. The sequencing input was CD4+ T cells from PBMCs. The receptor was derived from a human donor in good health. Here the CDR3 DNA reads TGTGCCAGCAGCCGGGACAGAGGCGGCTACACCTTC. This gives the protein CASSRDRGGYTF.